A selection of T cell receptor beta chains follows, all from one sample in a study of glioma-infiltrating T cells after dendritic cell vaccination. Method: immunoSEQ multiplex PCR; TCRdb's copy keeps in-frame clones and lacks some. The data show roughly 100,000 clones, roughly 79% seen once. The source was blood, collected before dendritic cell vaccination. The receptors were sampled from a human donor with glioblastoma. Both conserved end residues are trimmed from each CDR3. D genes are given only for firm matches. Where a row states a size, it is once, few, many or the class of an expanded clone; other rows omit it.

TRBJ1-5	TRBV5-8	NA	NA	ASSLRRNQPQH
TRBJ2-5	TRBV7-9	NA	NA	ASSPPGGRVETQY
TRBJ2-2	TRBV14	TRBD2	NA	ASSQPPGLEKTGELF
TRBJ2-2	TRBV5-1	NA	NA	ASSLPRDTNTGELF
TRBJ1-6	TRBV19	NA	NA	ASNPGQYSPLH
TRBJ2-1	TRBV6-1	NA	NA	ASSVQAVAVKSSYNEQF
TRBJ1-2	TRBV2	TRBD1	NA	ASWEIVTGHGYT
TRBJ2-3	TRBV5-1	NA	NA	ASSLEGRKSTDTQY
TRBJ1-6	TRBV28	NA	NA	ASHTGSGNSPLH
TRBJ1-2	TRBV6-5	NA	NA	ASTTGVRGYGYT
NA	TRBV5-5	TRBD2	NA	ASSSLGGGLGELF
TRBJ2-3	TRBV7-3	NA	NA	ASSPRAGSDTQY
TRBJ1-4	TRBV7-8	NA	NA	ASSFNHPREAELF
TRBJ1-1	TRBV7-3	TRBD1	NA	ASGFDRETEAF
TRBJ2-5	TRBV30	TRBD1	NA	ACRGFQETQY
TRBJ2-7	TRBV5-1	NA	once	ASSLALVTGEQY
TRBJ1-2	TRBV29-1	NA	NA	SVVGQTNYGYT
TRBJ1-4	TRBV25-1	NA	NA	ASSDKAYNEKLF
TRBJ2-5	TRBV9	TRBD2	NA	ASSTGTSNRYQETQY
TRBJ1-6	TRBV7-9	NA	once	AEGPGALH
TRBJ2-7	TRBV4-1	NA	NA	ASSQVTGISYEQY
TRBJ2-7	TRBV7-3	NA	NA	ASSPWGVEQY
TRBJ1-2	TRBV6-5	NA	NA	ASSQQRPGGYT
TRBJ2-7	TRBV9	NA	NA	ASSVGQEWREQY
TRBJ1-2	TRBV7-9	TRBD1	NA	ASSTATGYYGYT
TRBJ2-7	TRBV7-8	TRBD1	NA	ASSHRGRGEQY
TRBJ2-5	TRBV6-6	TRBD1	NA	ASSLDRGQETQY
TRBJ2-3	TRBV6-1	NA	NA	ASRGGGTDTQY
TRBJ2-3	TRBV28	TRBD1	NA	AESGQGWGTDTQY
TRBJ2-4	TRBV5-6	TRBD2	NA	ASAGVKNIQY
TRBJ2-1	TRBV19	TRBD2	NA	ASSIDGLSGGRNEQF
TRBJ2-4	TRBV2	NA	NA	ASSVYRNIQY
TRBJ2-5	TRBV2	NA	once	ASTGARAETQY
TRBJ1-1	TRBV2	NA	NA	ASRMEAEAF
TRBJ2-5	TRBV5-1	TRBD2	NA	ASSTSGGAGETQY
TRBJ1-1	TRBV28	NA	NA	ASSLWGDTEAF
TRBJ1-6	TRBV9	NA	NA	ASSVGGGGILSSPLH
TRBJ2-7	TRBV5-8	TRBD1	NA	ASSWTGGAYEQY
TRBJ1-5	TRBV6-4	NA	NA	ASSDRPGGQPQH
TRBJ2-7	TRBV30	NA	NA	AWTIDRYSYEQY
TRBJ2-7	TRBV5-1	TRBD2	NA	ASSLGTSGGFTPHEQY
TRBJ2-1	TRBV29-1	TRBD2	NA	SVGAGGSNYNEQF
TRBJ2-1	TRBV2	NA	NA	ASSESGPHLHEQF
TRBJ2-7	TRBV30	NA	NA	AWSGGRGVSYEQY
TRBJ1-1	TRBV4-2	NA	NA	ASSPLGSPPEAF
TRBJ2-2	TRBV7-3	TRBD2	few	ASSLAGGTTGELF
TRBJ2-3	TRBV6-1	TRBD2	NA	ASSEDASGGDTQY
TRBJ2-3	TRBV11-2	NA	NA	ASSPGGDTQY
TRBJ1-2	TRBV5-1	NA	once	ASSGDTGIGYGYT
TRBJ2-3	TRBV5-1	TRBD1	once	ASSLVQGIADTQY
TRBJ1-6	TRBV7-3	TRBD1	NA	ASSLGGTVDNSPLH
TRBJ2-3	TRBV30	TRBD2	NA	AWLRLAGGYGGTQY
TRBJ1-1	TRBV13	NA	few	ASSPGGVRNTEAF
TRBJ1-5	TRBV6-1	NA	NA	ASLDGAEGPQH
TRBJ1-4	TRBV4-2	TRBD1	NA	ASSQAQGVSGEKLF
TRBJ1-4	TRBV2	NA	few	ASSELATGEKLF